The 6 T cell receptor beta chains below all came from one sample that was sequenced in a study of T cell responses to AZD1222 COVID-19 vaccine. Here immunoSEQ multiplex PCR was the method, and the copy in TCRdb shows in-frame clones only, minus some. The data contain roughly 80,000 clones, under 90% of them singletons. Source: peripheral blood, taken 28 days after the second AZD1222 dose. Receptors originate from an adult who received the AZD1222 COVID-19 vaccine.

The chain has TRBV7-9 and TRBJ2-5, with D uncertain. The length of the CDR3 is 14 residues. Trimming shortened V by 1 base and J by 5 bases, and 11 bases separated the two germline ends. Germline-derived CDR1 and CDR2 are SEHNR and FQNEAQ (reference sequence). CDR3 region: CASSLEATLETQYF. CDR3 nucleotide sequence: TGTGCCAGCAGCTTAGAGGCCACCCTGGAGACCCAGTACTTC.

This clone was recorded a few times. The chain is built from TRBV29-1 and TRBJ1-1; maybe TRBD1 (5 bases). Between the trimmed V and J ends, which lost 3 bases and 5 bases, there was a span of 10 bases. The CDR3 is made up of 12 amino acids. CDR1 and CDR2 (germline): SQVTM, ANQGSEA. CDR3 sequence: CSVEEGRTEAFF. The DNA for the CDR3 is TGCAGCGTTGAGGAGGGGAGGACTGAAGCTTTCTTT.

Here the CDR3 reads CASRRFFTDTQYF. DNA for the CDR3: TGTGCCAGCAGGAGGTTCTTCACAGATACGCAGTATTTT. The chain couples TRBV2 to TRBJ2-3; D call uncertain. With 6 bases removed from V and 2 bases from J, the gap between germline ends came to 9 bases. The CDR3 runs 13 residues. Germline V CDR1 and CDR2: SNHLY, FYNNEI.

V and J are TRBV5-1 and TRBJ2-7, with TRBD1 matching over 8 bases. Germline loops: CDR1 SGHRS, CDR2 YFSETQ. This CDR3 spans 14 amino acids. With V trimmed by 4 bases and J by 7 bases, 10 bases remained unmatched. This CDR3 is CASSLGQVGPEQYF. CDR3 nucleotide sequence: TGCGCCAGCAGCCTGGGACAGGTGGGACCTGAGCAGTACTTC.

The chain recombines TRBV2 with TRBJ2-3; possible D gene TRBD2, 6 bases. Germline V gene lookup returns CDR1 SNHLY and CDR2 FYNNEI. V shed 4 bases and J shed 3 bases, with 8 bases lying between them. The CDR3 has 13 amino acids. CDR3 sequence: CASSVRGTDTQYF. CDR3 coding DNA: TGTGCCAGCAGTGTGCGGGGAACAGATACGCAGTATTTT.

V gene TRBV29-1 combines with J gene TRBJ2-3; weak D call: TRBD1 (6 bases). This CDR3 spans 14 amino acids. Trimming pared 4 bases from V and 0 bases from J, leaving 11 bases between. Germline CDR1 and CDR2: SQVTM and ANQGSEA. In DNA form, the CDR3 reads TGCAGCGTTGTCGGACAGTATAGCACAGATACGCAGTATTTT. This codes for CSVVGQYSTDTQYF.